The entry that follows covers one T cell receptor beta chain sequence. The target antigen is unknown. The CDR3 runs 17 residues. V lost 1 base and J lost 2, with 14 bases in between. Germline V gene data show CDR1 as MNHNS and CDR2 as SASEGT. This entry is derived from a study of shared clonotypes between healthy human individuals. Notes on the study in general: Donor scarcity curtailed the genetic and exposure-history diversity represented herein.

Naive CD8 cells were CD45RO-negative, positively selected for CCR7, excluding terminally differentiated effector memory CD45RA+ cells. The donors were adults (healthy and HIV-negative) with no recent acute infections or vaccinations. Adult Caucasians living in Nashville, Tennessee made up all of the donors. Libraries were prepared by immunoSEQ multiplex PCR; TCRdb keeps only in-frame clonotypes and omits some of them. Among 1.5 million to 2.5 million clones listed, 85% to 95% were seen once. The specimen sequenced was naive CD8+ T cells sorted from blood. The sequence was obtained from a man in his late teens or twenties in good health. The rearrangement uses TRBV6-1 and TRBJ1-4; D gene ambiguous. Here the CDR3 reads CASSEVLISWTNEKLFF. The CDR3 nucleotides are TGTGCCAGCAGTGAAGTACTAATAAGTTGGACTAATGAAAAACTGTTTTTT.